Below are 29 T cell receptor beta chains sequenced from a single sample in a study of vaccination and CD4 T cells after COVID-19. Oncomine TCR Beta short-read sequencing was applied to DNA from cultured CD4+ T cells. TCRdb fed the PCR reads into MiXCR, producing one record per CDR3 protein. This table has about 10,000 distinct CDR3 sequences, around a third appearing once. Treatment noted: roughly 11-day PBMC culture with coronavirus spike peptide pools or control peptides (ViraFEST assay). Their specific antigens are unknown. The sequencing used CD4+ T cells from blood, cultured in vitro, collected after SARS-CoV-2 vaccination. The source of these receptors is a human donor who had recovered from COVID-19.

The rearrangement joins TRBV20-1 to TRBJ2-5; TRBD2 matches 11 bases. V dropped 3 bases and J dropped 2; count of bases not matched to a gene: 17. The germline V gene encodes CDR1 DFQATT and CDR2 SNEGSKA (reference sequence). The CDR3 extends over 19 amino acids. In nucleotides, the CDR3 is TGCAGTGCTAGCCGGACAGGCCTCTGGGGACTAGCGGATCAAGAGACCCAGTACTTC. Its translation is CSASRTGLWGLADQETQYF.

This chain joins TRBV5-1 and TRBJ2-5; 7 bases fit TRBD1. V shed 1 base and J 4 bases; nucleotides not matched to a gene: 4. This CDR3 region has 14 residues. Per germline, CDR1 SGHRS and CDR2 YFSETQ. The CDR3 DNA is TGCGCCAGCAGCTTGCAGGGGGATGGAGAGACCCAGTACTTC. Translation gives CASSLQGDGETQYF.

This clonotype occurred a few times. Written as DNA, the CDR3 is TGCAGTGCTAGCCCCCAGGGTGGTGGTAATTCACCCCTCCACTTT. This translates into CSASPQGGGNSPLHF. This chain uses TRBV20-1 with TRBJ1-6; D is perhaps TRBD1 (5 bases). Per germline, CDR1 DFQATT and CDR2 SNEGSKA (reference sequence). The CDR3 runs to 15 residues. Trimming took 3 bases from V and 6 from J, leaving 15 bases between them.

This chain joins TRBV18 and TRBJ1-5; perhaps TRBD1 as D (6 bases). The CDR3 extends over 16 amino acids. CDR1 is KGHSH, CDR2 LQKENI, per germline. The V end was cut by 6 bases, the J end by 2 bases, with 17 bases between. The CDR3 DNA is TGTGCCAGCTCCCCGGACAGTCCGAGGGGCAATCAGCCCCAGCATTTT. This translates into CASSPDSPRGNQPQHF. The full variable domain, rest sourced from reference TRBV18 and TRBJ1-5, is NAGVMQNPRHLVRRRGQEARLRCSPMKGHSHVYWYRQLPEEGLKFMVYLQKENIIDESGMPKERFSAEFPKEGPSILRIQQVVRGDSAAYFCASSPDSPRGNQPQHFGDGTRLSIL.

The gene calls are TRBV28 and TRBJ1-1; D not resolved. Germline values: CDR1 MDHEN, CDR2 SYDVKM. Trimming cost V 6 bases and J 3 bases, with 17 bases left between them. The CDR3 totals 15 residues. The DNA of the CDR3 is TGTGCCAGCAGGGCCTCCCGGGGAAGGCACACTGAAGCTTTCTTT. Encoded protein: CASRASRGRHTEAFF.

This clonotype was detected only a few times. V usage is TRBV19 and J usage is TRBJ1-5, with D unclear. The germline V and J ends were trimmed by 4 bases and 7 bases, with 8 bases remaining between them. The length of the CDR3 is 12 residues. Germline CDR1 is LNHDA and CDR2 is SQIVND (reference sequence). For the CDR3, the DNA is TGTGCCAGTAGTAGCGGGGTGCAGCCCCAGCATTTT. It codes for CASSSGVQPQHF. The full variable domain, its missing parts supplied by reference TRBV19 and TRBJ1-5, is DGGITQSPKYLFRKEGQNVTLSCEQNLNHDAMYWYRQDPGQGLRLIYYSQIVNDFQKGDIAEGYSVSREKKESFPLTVTSAQKNPTAFYLCASSSGVQPQHFGDGTRLSIL.

In its sample, this clonotype ranks as large (0.1 to 1%). V is TRBV7-2 and J is TRBJ2-3, with D hard to call. The V gene lost 5 bases and the J gene lost 0 bases, with 12 bases spanning the gap. This CDR3 spans 15 amino acids. The germline CDR1 and CDR2 sequences are SGHTA and FQGNSA. CDR3 loop: CASSPEYTSTDTQYF. CDR3 nucleotides: TGTGCCAGCAGCCCCGAGTATACTAGCACAGATACGCAGTATTTT.

A few counts support this clonotype. The V and J genes are TRBV28 and TRBJ2-7, with D unclear. V gave up 2 bases and J gave up 2 bases, with 4 bases separating them. Germline V gives CDR1 MDHEN, CDR2 SYDVKM. The CDR3 loop spans 12 amino acids. In DNA form, the CDR3 reads TGTGCCAGCAGTTTACGGCCCTACGAGCAGTACTTC. This encodes CASSLRPYEQYF.

This clonotype was observed a handful of times. The CDR3 loop is CASRGAVGLRINTGELFF. The CDR3 DNA follows: TGTGCCAGCCGGGGGGCTGTGGGTTTAAGGATCAACACCGGGGAGCTGTTTTTT. The chain links TRBV7-8 to TRBJ2-2, with D perhaps matching TRBD2 (7 bases). Germline V lookup: CDR1 SGHVS, CDR2 FQNEAQ. This CDR3 is built from 18 residues. The V and J ends lost 8 bases and 2 bases respectively, with 24 bases between them.

The chain recombines TRBV6-1 with TRBJ2-1, with TRBD2 identical over 11 bases. The germline V gene encodes CDR1 MNHNS and CDR2 SASEGT. CDR3 size: 14 residues. V lost 8 bases, J lost 10 bases, and 10 bases stayed unmatched. The CDR3 DNA reads TGTGCCAGCGGAATAGCGGGAGGGCCGGGGGAGCAGTTCTTC. Amino acids: CASGIAGGPGEQFF.

The sample holds a few counts of this clonotype. V and J are TRBV4-3 and TRBJ2-3; maybe TRBD2 (5 bases). This CDR3 has 15 residues. CDR1 is LGHNA and CDR2 is YSLEER in the germline V gene. Trimming left V 2 bases short and J 3 bases short, with 12 bases between. CDR3 loop: CASSQRTGKTDTQYF. The DNA for the CDR3 is TGCGCCAGCAGCCAAAGGACCGGGAAAACAGATACGCAGTATTTT.

This clonotype has more than one count but fewer than ten. The V and J genes are TRBV11-2 and TRBJ2-3, with D tentatively TRBD2 (6 bases). The CDR3 consists of 16 residues. CDR1 SGHAT and CDR2 FQNNGV come from the germline V gene. The V end was cut by 2 bases, the J end by 3 bases, with 15 bases between. Written as DNA, the CDR3 is TGTGCCAGCAGCTTAATCGGGGGACCCCCAACAGATACGCAGTATTTT. It specifies CASSLIGGPPTDTQYF.

The rearrangement joins TRBV4-3 to TRBJ2-3; D is unresolved. The CDR3 is 13 residues long. Germline CDR1 LGHNA, CDR2 YSLEER. Deletions cut 2 bases from V and 2 bases from J, with 5 bases between. DNA for the CDR3: TGCGCCAGCAGCCAACGGCCCACAGATACGCAGTATTTT. This encodes CASSQRPTDTQYF.

This clonotype was seen a handful of times. This chain uses TRBV7-9 with TRBJ2-7, with TRBD2 as a possible D gene (7 bases). Germline lookup yields CDR1 SEHNR and CDR2 FQNEAQ (reference sequence). Trimming left V 6 bases short and J 4 bases short, with 13 bases between. The CDR3 spans 13 residues. CDR3 sequence (DNA): TGTGCCAGCAGTATCGGGGGGCGTTACGAGCAGTACTTC. Amino acids: CASSIGGRYEQYF.

This clonotype was counted a few times. The chain is built from TRBV7-2 and TRBJ2-7; the D gene is possibly TRBD2 (6 bases). Trimming pared 5 bases from V and 3 bases from J, leaving 14 bases between. The V gene's germline CDR1 is SGHTA and CDR2 FQGNSA. This CDR3 contains 14 residues. Here the CDR3 reads CASSGTSGYYEQYF. The CDR3 DNA reads TGTGCCAGCAGCGGGACTTCGGGCTACTACGAGCAGTACTTC. Supplemented by reference TRBV7-2 and TRBJ2-7, the full variable domain reads GAGVSQSPSNKVTEKGKDVELRCDPISGHTALYWYRQSLGQGLEFLIYFQGNSAPDKSGLPSDRFSAERTGGSVSTLTIQRTQQEDSAVYLCASSGTSGYYEQYFGPGTRLTVT.

By proportion, this clonotype is medium-sized. V gene TRBV7-3 combines with J gene TRBJ1-6; 7 nucleotides line up with TRBD1. The CDR3 contains 14 residues. CDR1 and CDR2 from the germline V gene are SGHTA and FQGTGA. J lost 10 bases, V lost 5 bases, and 8 bases had no gene match. CDR3 sequence (DNA): TGTGCCAGCAGCCGGGGACAGTCGGAATCACCCCTCCACTTT. It translates to CASSRGQSESPLHF.

The table lists this clonotype with a few counts. V gene TRBV11-2 combines with J gene TRBJ2-7; 8 nucleotides align to TRBD1. Germline V lookup: CDR1 SGHAT, CDR2 FQNNGV. The CDR3 consists of 16 residues. J was trimmed by 0 bases and V by 5 bases; bases with no gene match: 9. As DNA, the CDR3 is TGTGCCAGCAGCAAGGGGAGGCAGGGGGCCTCCTACGAGCAGTACTTC. Translating gives CASSKGRQGASYEQYF.

By its share, this clonotype is large. This chain joins TRBV19 and TRBJ1-5; TRBD1 is a possible D gene (5 bases). The CDR3 totals 12 residues. The germline V and J ends were trimmed by 7 bases and 6 bases, with 10 bases remaining between them. Germline loops: CDR1 LNHDA, CDR2 SQIVND (reference sequence). The CDR3 DNA sequence: TGTGCCAGTAAGGTGGGGCGTCAGCCCCAGCATTTT. Residues: CASKVGRQPQHF.

V and J are TRBV20-1 and TRBJ2-1; D is unresolved. V lost 3 bases to trimming and J lost 7 bases, with 19 bases between them. Germline-derived CDR1 and CDR2 are DFQATT and SNEGSKA (reference sequence). CDR3 length: 15 residues. The CDR3 bases are TGCAGTGCTAGGGGCGAGTCCGTCCTTAGAAATGAGCAGTTCTTC. Its translation: CSARGESVLRNEQFF.

This clonotype was observed a handful of times. This chain connects TRBV6-4 to TRBJ1-1; D is unresolved. This CDR3 region has 12 residues. V lost 6 bases and J 10 bases, leaving 15 bases between the germline ends. Germline loops: CDR1 MRHNA, CDR2 SNTAGT. The CDR3: CASSDQGGGAFF. DNA for the CDR3: TGTGCCAGCAGCGACCAAGGCGGTGGAGCTTTCTTT.

This clonotype has a handful of counts. CDR3 in DNA: TGTGCCAGCAGCTTAGGGACAGATACGCAGTATTTT. Its translation: CASSLGTDTQYF. The chain employs TRBV7-6 and TRBJ2-3; D remains ambiguous. V gave up 1 base and J gave up 3 bases, with 2 bases separating them. Germline CDR1 reads SGHVS; CDR2 reads FNYEAQ. The CDR3 contains 12 residues.

This clonotype was seen a single time. J is TRBJ2-1 and V is TRBV19; TRBD2 aligns across 11 bases. The CDR3 has 14 amino acids. J gave up 8 bases and V 6 bases, and 6 bases lay outside the gene matches. Germline CDR1 and CDR2: LNHDA and SQIVND (reference sequence). CDR3 in amino acids: CASSVWTSGHEQFF. Written as DNA, the CDR3 is TGTGCCAGTAGCGTCTGGACTAGCGGGCATGAGCAGTTCTTC.

The chain links TRBV7-9 to TRBJ1-1, with unresolved D. This CDR3 has 13 amino acids. Germline loops: CDR1 SEHNR, CDR2 FQNEAQ (reference sequence). V was clipped by 4 bases and J by 8 bases, with 14 bases between them. For the CDR3, the DNA is TGTGCCAGCAGCTCGACCCCTACCATCGAAGCTTTCTTT. As protein: CASSSTPTIEAFF. Looking up the rest from reference TRBV7-9 and TRBJ1-1 gives the full variable domain: DTGVSQNPRHKITKRGQNVTFRCDPISEHNRLYWYRQTLGQGPEFLTYFQNEAQLEKSRLLSDRFSAERPKGSFSTLEIQRTEQGDSAMYLCASSSTPTIEAFFGQGTRLTVV.

The V call is TRBV7-2, the J call TRBJ1-1; D gene ambiguous. V dropped 1 base and J dropped 8 bases, with 8 bases sitting between them. The CDR3 has 12 amino acids. CDR1 and CDR2 from the germline V gene are SGHTA and FQGNSA. The DNA for the CDR3 is TGTGCCAGCAGCTTAGTGGCAGACGAAGCTTTCTTT. Its translation: CASSLVADEAFF.

The V and J genes are TRBV6-5 and TRBJ1-5; D remains unclear. Germline CDR1 and CDR2: MNHEY and SVGAGI. Trimming removed 2 bases from V and 5 bases from J, with 4 bases in between. The CDR3 consists of 12 residues. The CDR3 sequence: CASSYADQPQHF. The CDR3 DNA sequence: TGTGCCAGCAGTTACGCAGATCAGCCCCAGCATTTT.

In this sample, this clonotype turned up a few times. V gene TRBV19 combines with J gene TRBJ1-3; D is uncertain. The CDR3 has 14 amino acids. V lost 6 bases and J 3 bases, leaving 12 bases between the germline ends. The germline V gene has CDR1 LNHDA and CDR2 SQIVND (reference sequence). The CDR3 protein is CASSSYPGGNTIYF. CDR3 nucleotides: TGTGCCAGTAGCTCATATCCGGGTGGAAACACCATATATTTT.

This clonotype was seen just once. The rearrangement uses TRBV29-1 and TRBJ1-1, with D unclear. The V gene's germline CDR1 is SQVTM and CDR2 ANQGSEA. Trimming removed 4 bases from V and 5 bases from J, with 8 bases in between. The CDR3 consists of 11 residues. The CDR3 loop reads CSVVRETEAFF. DNA of the CDR3: TGCAGCGTTGTGAGGGAGACTGAAGCTTTCTTT.

This clonotype was seen only a few times. CDR3 DNA sequence: TGCAGTGCTAGAAGTTTTAGCGTCCGTAAAGAGACCCAGTACTTC. Translated: CSARSFSVRKETQYF. This chain connects TRBV20-1 to TRBJ2-5; D perhaps matches TRBD2 (5 bases). This CDR3 has 15 amino acids. Germline-derived CDR1 and CDR2 are DFQATT and SNEGSKA (reference sequence). The V end lost 2 bases, the J end lost 3 bases, and 16 bases lay between the germline ends.

This clonotype came up a few times. The V call is TRBV11-3, the J call TRBJ2-4; 8 bases line up with TRBD1. J gave up 3 bases and V 5 bases, and 0 bases lay outside the gene matches. Germline CDR1 reads SGHNT; CDR2 reads YENEEA. The CDR3 has 13 amino acids. In DNA, the CDR3 is TGTGCCAGCAGCGGACAGGGCAAAAACATTCAGTACTTC. Translating it yields CASSGQGKNIQYF.